This T cell receptor (beta chain) was retrieved from a study of identical twins. TCRdb re-analysed the 5' RACE reads in MiXCR, keeping a single row per CDR3 protein. There are hundreds of thousands of distinct CDR3 sequences in the sample; more than 20% occur only once, and about 2.9% lies in the top ten. The V and J ends lost 1 base and 7 bases, in that order; junction bases with no gene match: 10. The CDR3 is 16 amino acids. The germline V gene encodes CDR1 MNHEY and CDR2 SVGEGT. These same records also appear under a second study, on T cells expressing NK-cell markers.

The chain combines TRBV6-2 or TRBV6-3 with TRBJ2-1; 7 positions agree with TRBD2. This TCR derives from a young woman in good health. Material: CD4+ T cells sorted from blood. CDR3 sequence reads: CASSYLKAGSVNEQFF. In DNA, the CDR3 is TGTGCCAGCAGTTACTTAAAAGCGGGGAGTGTAAATGAGCAGTTCTTC.